The 19 T cell receptor beta chains presented below share a single source sample, sequenced in a study of T-cell memory formation after mild COVID-19. TCRdb itself ran the 5' RACE reads through MiXCR, one entry per CDR3 protein. The sample lists some 340,000 distinct CDR3 sequences; under 15% were seen once. The sample comprised PBMCs or a T cell subset sorted from them (not recorded which). The receptors originated from a man between 18 and 35 years old who had mild COVID-19 (a few samples of this study predate the infection). Cell type and time point are not known.

The chain recombines TRBV11-2 with TRBJ1-5; no firm D call. The CDR3 has 14 residues. Germline values: CDR1 SGHAT, CDR2 FQNNGV. Trimming left V 5 bases short and J 6 bases short, with 14 bases between. The CDR3: CASSPHGVIQPQHF. The CDR3 DNA sequence: TGTGCCAGCAGCCCCCATGGGGTTATTCAGCCCCAGCATTTT.

Only a few counts were recorded for this clonotype. V is TRBV7-2 and J is TRBJ2-5; TRBD2 aligns across 7 bases. The V segment lost 6 bases and the J segment 4 bases; nucleotides outside the gene matches: 8. This CDR3 comprises 14 residues. The germline gives CDR1 SGHTA, CDR2 FQGNSA. The CDR3 DNA reads as TGTGCCAGCAGTTCAGCGGGGATGATAGAGACCCAGTACTTC. Its protein product is CASSSAGMIETQYF.

This clonotype was found a few times. This chain links TRBV12-5 with TRBJ1-2; D perhaps matches TRBD1 (5 bases). The V end lost 2 bases, the J end lost 5 bases, and 6 bases lay between the germline ends. Germline V gives CDR1 LGHNT, CDR2 FRNRAP. This CDR3 is built from 12 residues. CDR3 residues: CASGLQGYGYTF. The CDR3 DNA sequence: TGTGCTAGTGGTTTGCAGGGTTATGGCTACACCTTC.

This clonotype was counted between two and nine times. The V gene is TRBV7-8, the J gene TRBJ2-5; no definite D call. The CDR3 spans 14 residues. The V end was cut by 1 base, the J end by 0 bases, with 6 bases between. The germline CDR1 and CDR2 sequences are SGHVS and FQNEAQ. The CDR3 reads CASSLGLNQETQYF. The DNA of the CDR3 is TGTGCCAGCAGCTTAGGGCTCAACCAAGAGACCCAGTACTTC.

This chain connects TRBV7-2 to TRBJ1-5, with 8 nucleotides matching TRBD1. The CDR3 loop spans 17 amino acids. J was trimmed by 7 bases and V by 2 bases; bases with no gene match: 13. Per germline, CDR1 SGHTA and CDR2 FQGNSA. The CDR3 region is CASSLFGTGRTRQPQHF. For the CDR3, the DNA is TGTGCCAGCAGCTTATTCGGGACAGGCAGAACTAGGCAGCCCCAGCATTTT.

Ten or more counts support this clonotype. The J gene is TRBJ2-1, the V gene TRBV2; D is unresolved. CDR3 length equals 15 residues. V lost 6 bases to trimming and J lost 0 bases, with 12 bases between them. The germline V gene has CDR1 SNHLY and CDR2 FYNNEI. CDR3 DNA: TGTGCCAGCAGGGGTGGGTTCCTCTCCTACAATGAGCAGTTCTTC. Residues: CASRGGFLSYNEQFF. The full variable domain, in which reference TRBV2 and TRBJ2-1 provide the parts outside the CDR3, is EPEVTQTPSHQVTQMGQEVILRCVPISNHLYFYWYRQILGQKVEFLVSFYNNEISEKSEIFDDQFSVERPDGSNFTLKIRSTKLEDSAMYFCASRGGFLSYNEQFFGPGTRLTVL.

CDR3 in DNA: TGTGCCAGCAGTTACAGGGCAGGGGAGGGTTATGAGCAGTTCTTC. Translated, it gives CASSYRAGEGYEQFF. This chain links TRBV6-6 with TRBJ2-1; weak D call: TRBD2 (7 bases). The germline gives CDR1 MNHNY, CDR2 SVGAGI (reference sequence). Trimming removed 2 bases from V and 8 bases from J, with 16 bases in between. The CDR3 covers 15 residues.

In this sample, this clonotype turned up a few times. For the CDR3, the DNA is TGTGCCAGCAGCCTGGAGGAGGGCAGGGGCTACACCTTC. This codes for CASSLEEGRGYTF. The J gene is TRBJ1-2, the V gene TRBV7-9, with D uncertain. Per germline, CDR1 SEHNR and CDR2 FQNEAQ (reference sequence). With 5 bases removed from V and 8 bases from J, the gap between germline ends came to 15 bases. The CDR3 spans 13 residues.

This rearrangement joins TRBV6-1 to TRBJ2-3; maybe TRBD2 (5 bases). CDR1 MNHNS and CDR2 SASEGT come from the germline V gene. The CDR3 covers 13 residues. The V gene lost 6 bases and the J gene lost 3 bases, with 10 bases spanning the gap. The CDR3 sequence: CASSGVWTDTQYF. The DNA of the CDR3 is TGTGCCAGCAGCGGGGTTTGGACAGATACGCAGTATTTT.

This chain uses TRBV7-9 with TRBJ2-7, with a weak D call TRBD1 (6 bases). The CDR3 contains 16 residues. The V end lost 4 bases, the J end lost 4 bases, and 20 bases lay between the germline ends. Looked up from germline, CDR1 is SEHNR and CDR2 is FQNEAQ (reference sequence). CDR3 residues: CASSSNEQGLFYEQYF. CDR3 sequence (DNA): TGTGCCAGCAGCTCGAACGAACAGGGCCTATTTTACGAGCAGTACTTC.

The chain is built from TRBV5-4 and TRBJ2-3, with 11 bases aligning to TRBD2. From germline, CDR1 is SGHNT and CDR2 YYREEE (reference sequence). The trim removed 1 base at V and 1 base at J, leaving 5 bases unmatched. The CDR3 is made up of 17 amino acids. Here the CDR3 DNA reads TGTGCCAGCAGCTTGCGGCTAGCGGGGGGAGGCACAGATACGCAGTATTTT. Amino acids: CASSLRLAGGGTDTQYF.

This clonotype has more than one count but fewer than ten. The rearrangement links TRBV9 to TRBJ2-1, with 11 bases identical to TRBD2. This CDR3 comprises 17 residues. J lost 2 bases, V lost 4 bases, and 8 bases had no gene match. Germline values: CDR1 SGDLS, CDR2 YYNGEE. This CDR3 reads CASSIEPGLAAYNEQFF. CDR3 coding DNA: TGTGCCAGCAGCATTGAACCGGGACTAGCGGCCTACAATGAGCAGTTCTTC.

This clonotype was counted a few times. V gene TRBV3-1 combines with J gene TRBJ1-1; tentative D call: TRBD1 (6 bases). Germline assignment: CDR1 LGHDT and CDR2 YNNKEL (reference sequence). V was pared by 8 bases and J by 3 bases, with 16 bases between. This CDR3 region has 14 residues. The CDR3 DNA reads as TGTGCCAGCCCCCTCGACAGGAGCCACACTGAAGCTTTCTTT. Its protein product is CASPLDRSHTEAFF.

The chain joins TRBV11-2 to TRBJ1-6, with a weak D call TRBD1 (5 bases). This CDR3 is 13 amino acids long. The V end was cut by 3 bases, the J end by 11 bases, with 11 bases between. Germline values: CDR1 SGHAT, CDR2 FQNNGV. CDR3 sequence: CASSFGASPPLHF. The CDR3 DNA follows: TGTGCCAGCAGCTTCGGGGCAAGCCCACCCCTCCACTTT. Combining the CDR3 with reference TRBV11-2 and TRBJ1-6 gives the whole variable domain EAGVAQSPRYKIIEKRQSVAFWCNPISGHATLYWYQQILGQGPKLLIQFQNNGVVDDSQLPKDRFSAERLKGVDSTLKIQPAKLEDSAVYLCASSFGASPPLHFGNGTRLTVT.

This clonotype was detected many times. The chain joins TRBV7-9 to TRBJ2-2; 9 nucleotides line up with TRBD1. V gave up 6 bases and J gave up 1 base; unmatched junction bases: 9. The CDR3 length is 17 residues. The germline gives CDR1 SEHNR, CDR2 FQNEAQ (reference sequence). The CDR3 sequence is CASRDYRGRMNTGELFF. The CDR3 DNA is TGTGCCAGCAGAGACTACAGGGGGCGCATGAACACCGGGGAGCTGTTTTTT.

The chain's CDR3 is CASSYSSNSQRGYTF. In DNA form, the CDR3 reads TGTGCCAGCAGTTACTCTTCCAACAGCCAGCGTGGCTACACCTTC. V and J are TRBV6-5 and TRBJ1-2; D is unclear. This CDR3 is 15 amino acids long. Germline V gene sequence: CDR1 MNHEY, CDR2 SVGAGI. The V end lost 0 bases, the J end lost 7 bases, and 15 bases lay between the germline ends.

In this sample, this clonotype turned up a few times. DNA for the CDR3: TGCAGCGTTAGACTAGCGGACACAGATACGCAGTATTTT. It translates to CSVRLADTDTQYF. This chain uses TRBV29-1 with TRBJ2-3; TRBD2 aligns across 9 bases. V gave up 5 bases and J gave up 2 bases; unmatched junction bases: 2. Germline-derived CDR1 and CDR2 are SQVTM and ANQGSEA. The CDR3 loop spans 13 amino acids.

This clonotype was recorded a few times. V is TRBV11-2 and J is TRBJ1-1; D may be TRBD1 (6 bases). Germline CDR1 reads SGHAT; CDR2 reads FQNNGV. The CDR3 is 15 residues long. V gave up 5 bases and J gave up 3 bases, with 16 bases separating them. The CDR3 region is CASSHYTGKDTEAFF. CDR3 sequence (DNA): TGTGCCAGCAGCCATTATACAGGGAAGGACACTGAAGCTTTCTTT.

V usage is TRBV6-2 or TRBV6-3 and J usage is TRBJ2-2, with 10 bases fitting TRBD1. This CDR3 is built from 17 residues. Germline CDR1 is MNHEY and CDR2 is SVGEGT. V was clipped by 0 bases and J by 7 bases; unmatched bases: 8. CDR3 sequence reads: CASSYSKSGQGIGELFF. CDR3 DNA sequence: TGTGCCAGCAGTTACTCGAAGTCGGGACAGGGGATCGGGGAGCTGTTTTTT.